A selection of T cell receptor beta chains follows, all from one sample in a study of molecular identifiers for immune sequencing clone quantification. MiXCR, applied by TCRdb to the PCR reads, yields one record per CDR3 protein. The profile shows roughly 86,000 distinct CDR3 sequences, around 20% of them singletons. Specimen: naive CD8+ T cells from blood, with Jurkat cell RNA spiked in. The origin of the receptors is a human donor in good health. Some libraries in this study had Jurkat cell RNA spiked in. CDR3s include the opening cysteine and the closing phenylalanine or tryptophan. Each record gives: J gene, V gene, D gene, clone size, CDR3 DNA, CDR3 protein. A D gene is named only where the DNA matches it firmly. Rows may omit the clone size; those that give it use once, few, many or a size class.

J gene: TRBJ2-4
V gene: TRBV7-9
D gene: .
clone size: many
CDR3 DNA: TGTGCCAGCAGTCGTAGCGGAATAGCCAAAAACATTCAGTACTTC
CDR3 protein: CASSRSGIAKNIQYF

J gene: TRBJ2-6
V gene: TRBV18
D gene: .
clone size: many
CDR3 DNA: TGTGCCAGCTCACCACCGGGCAGTTCTGGGGCCAACGTCCTGACTTTC
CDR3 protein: CASSPPGSSGANVLTF

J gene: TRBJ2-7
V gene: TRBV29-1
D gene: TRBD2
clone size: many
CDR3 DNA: TGCAGCGTTGAAGATATAGGACTAGCGGGATACGAGCAGTACTTC
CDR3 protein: CSVEDIGLAGYEQYF

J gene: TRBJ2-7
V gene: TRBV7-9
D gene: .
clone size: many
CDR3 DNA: TGTGCCAGCAGCTTAGGATCGACCTACGAGCAGTACTTC
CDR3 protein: CASSLGSTYEQYF

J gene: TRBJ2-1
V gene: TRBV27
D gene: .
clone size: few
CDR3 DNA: TGTGCCAGCACCCTAGGAGGTCTGGGGAATGAGCAGTTCTTC
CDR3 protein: CASTLGGLGNEQFF

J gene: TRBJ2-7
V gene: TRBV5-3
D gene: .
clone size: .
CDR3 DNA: TGTGCCAGCAGCTTCTGGGGGAGTGCCTACGAGCAGTACTTC
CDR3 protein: CASSFWGSAYEQYF

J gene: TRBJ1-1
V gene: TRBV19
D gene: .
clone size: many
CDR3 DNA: TGTGCCAGTAGTACCGGGGCCAGAGTCACTGAAGCTTTCTTT
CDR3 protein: CASSTGARVTEAFF

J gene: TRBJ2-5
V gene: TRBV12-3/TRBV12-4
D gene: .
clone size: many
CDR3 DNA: TGTGCCAGCAGCAGAGGACCTACTGAGACCCAGTACTTC
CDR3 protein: CASSRGPTETQYF

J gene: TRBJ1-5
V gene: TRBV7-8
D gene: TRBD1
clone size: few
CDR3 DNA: TGTGCCAGCAGCGAGACAGGGGGGAGCAATCAGCCCCAGCATTTT
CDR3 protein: CASSETGGSNQPQHF

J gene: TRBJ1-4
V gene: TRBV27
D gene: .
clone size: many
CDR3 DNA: TGTGCCAGCAGTTTACTGACGGATGAAAAACTGTTTTTT
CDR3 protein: CASSLLTDEKLFF

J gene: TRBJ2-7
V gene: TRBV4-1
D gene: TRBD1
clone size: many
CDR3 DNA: TGCGCCAGCAGCCAGGCCGGGACAGGGGACTACGAGCAGTACTTC
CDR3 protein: CASSQAGTGDYEQYF

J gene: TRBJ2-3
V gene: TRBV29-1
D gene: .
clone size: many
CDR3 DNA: TGCAGCGTTGGGATTTTAGGGCTAGGCCCCTACACAGATACGCAGTATTTT
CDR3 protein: CSVGILGLGPYTDTQYF

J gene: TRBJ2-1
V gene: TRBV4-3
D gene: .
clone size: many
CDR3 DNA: TGCGCCAGCAGCCAAGGGACTGCCATTAACAATGAGCAGTTCTTC
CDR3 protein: CASSQGTAINNEQFF

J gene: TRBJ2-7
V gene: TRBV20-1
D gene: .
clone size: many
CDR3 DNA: TGCAGTGCCGAAATAAGGGCGGCGGCTGACGAGCAGTACTTC
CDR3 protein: CSAEIRAAADEQYF

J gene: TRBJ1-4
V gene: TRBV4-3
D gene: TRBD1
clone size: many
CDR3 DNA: TGCGCCAGCAGCATCGGGACAGGGGCTCTGGGGGAAAAACTGTTTTTT
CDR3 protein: CASSIGTGALGEKLFF

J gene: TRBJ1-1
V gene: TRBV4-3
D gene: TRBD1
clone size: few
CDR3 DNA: TGCGCCAGCAGCCAAGGGACAGGAGAAGCTTTCTTT
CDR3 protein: CASSQGTGEAFF

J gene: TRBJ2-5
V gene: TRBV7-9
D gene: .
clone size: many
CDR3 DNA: TGTGCCAGCAGCTTAGCGGTAGGGCTGCAAGAGACCCAGTACTTC
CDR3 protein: CASSLAVGLQETQYF

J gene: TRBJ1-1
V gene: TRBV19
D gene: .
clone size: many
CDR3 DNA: TGTGCCAGTAGTATGGCGGGGGTCGGGGAAGCTTTCTTT
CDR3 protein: CASSMAGVGEAFF

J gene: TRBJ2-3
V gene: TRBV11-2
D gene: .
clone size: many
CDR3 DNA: TGTGCCAGCAGCCCGGGTGGGGGGGGGCCCTACACAGATACGCAGTATTTT
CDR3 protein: CASSPGGGGPYTDTQYF

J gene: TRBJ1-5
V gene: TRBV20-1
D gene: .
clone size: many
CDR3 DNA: TGCAGTGCCCGGGGAGCAGGGTTCAACCAGCCCCAGCATTTT
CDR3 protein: CSARGAGFNQPQHF

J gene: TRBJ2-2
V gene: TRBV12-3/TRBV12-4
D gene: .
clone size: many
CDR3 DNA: TGTGCCAGCAGTTTATTAGCGCCCGCGAACACCGGGGAGCTGTTTTTT
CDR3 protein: CASSLLAPANTGELFF

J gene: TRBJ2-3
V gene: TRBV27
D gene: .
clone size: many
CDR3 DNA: TGTGCCAGCAGTTCCCTACCGGGGGGCCTCCCAGATACGCAGTATTTT
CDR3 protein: CASSSLPGGLPDTQYF

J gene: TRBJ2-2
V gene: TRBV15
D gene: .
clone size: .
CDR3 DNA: TGTGCCACCAGCACCACGAGGGGAGCGAACACCGGGGAGCTGTTTTTT
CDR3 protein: CATSTTRGANTGELFF

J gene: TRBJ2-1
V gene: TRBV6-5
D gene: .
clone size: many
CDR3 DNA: TGTGCCAGCAGTTACTTCCTCGGAACGAGCTCCTACAATGAGCAGTTCTTC
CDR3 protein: CASSYFLGTSSYNEQFF

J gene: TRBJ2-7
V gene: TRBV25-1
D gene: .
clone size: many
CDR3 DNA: TGTGCCAGCAGATCTTCTCGGGGCTATAGCTACGAGCAGTACTTC
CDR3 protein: CASRSSRGYSYEQYF

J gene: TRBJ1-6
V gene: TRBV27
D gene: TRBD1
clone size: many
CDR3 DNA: TGTGCCAGCAGTTTATTGGGACAGGCAAGTTCACCCCTCCACTTT
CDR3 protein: CASSLLGQASSPLHF

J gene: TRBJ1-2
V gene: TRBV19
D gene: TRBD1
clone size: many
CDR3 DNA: TGTGCCAGTAGTCTATTATTCCAGGGGGCGAGCGGCTACACCTTC
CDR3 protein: CASSLLFQGASGYTF

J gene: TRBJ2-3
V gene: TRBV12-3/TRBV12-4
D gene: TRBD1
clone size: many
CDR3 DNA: TGTGCCAGCAGCGCTGGGACAGGTAGCACAGATACGCAGTATTTT
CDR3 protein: CASSAGTGSTDTQYF

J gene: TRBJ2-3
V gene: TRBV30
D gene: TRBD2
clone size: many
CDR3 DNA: TGTGCCTGGAGTGTAGGAGCGGGAGAGGATACGCAGTATTTT
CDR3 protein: CAWSVGAGEDTQYF

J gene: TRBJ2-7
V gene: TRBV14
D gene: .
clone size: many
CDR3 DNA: TGTGCCAGCAGCCAAGAGGCCCAACGCGCCTACGAGCAGTACTTC
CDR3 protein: CASSQEAQRAYEQYF

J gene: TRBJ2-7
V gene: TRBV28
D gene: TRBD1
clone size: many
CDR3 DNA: TGTGCCAGCAGCAACAGGGGCTACGAGCAGTACTTC
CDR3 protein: CASSNRGYEQYF

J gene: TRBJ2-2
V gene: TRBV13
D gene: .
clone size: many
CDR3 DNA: TGTGCCAGCAGCTTAGTGGGACGAAACACCGGGGAGCTGTTTTTT
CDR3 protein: CASSLVGRNTGELFF

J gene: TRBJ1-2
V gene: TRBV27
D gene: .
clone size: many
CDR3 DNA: TGTGCCAGCAGTCCGCGCGCCGGGACACAACTCTATGGCTACACCTTC
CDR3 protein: CASSPRAGTQLYGYTF

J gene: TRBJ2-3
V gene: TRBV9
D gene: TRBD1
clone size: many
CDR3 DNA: TGTGCCAGCAGCGCCGGACAGGGTTATCTTCGGACAGATACGCAGTATTTT
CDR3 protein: CASSAGQGYLRTDTQYF

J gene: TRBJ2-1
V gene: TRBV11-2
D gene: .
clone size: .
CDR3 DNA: TGTGCCAGCAGCGAGGGCGTTAACTACAATGAGCAGTTCTTC
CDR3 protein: CASSEGVNYNEQFF

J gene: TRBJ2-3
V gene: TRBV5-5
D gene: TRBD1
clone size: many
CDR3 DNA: TGTGCCAGCAGCTTTGGACAGGGCCCAGATACGCAGTATTTT
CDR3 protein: CASSFGQGPDTQYF

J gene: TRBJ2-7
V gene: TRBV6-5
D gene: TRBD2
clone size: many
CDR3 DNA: TGTGCCAGCAGTAACCCCCGACTAGCGGGAGACGAGCAGTACTTC
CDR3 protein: CASSNPRLAGDEQYF

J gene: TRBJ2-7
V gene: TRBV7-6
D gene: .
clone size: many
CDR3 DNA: TGTGCCAGCAGCTTGGAACCGGGACCGACGTCCTACGAGCAGTACTTC
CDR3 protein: CASSLEPGPTSYEQYF

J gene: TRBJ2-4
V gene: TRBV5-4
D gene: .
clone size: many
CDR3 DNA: TGTGCCAGCAGCTCGGGGCTAGCCAAAAACATTCAGTACTTC
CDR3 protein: CASSSGLAKNIQYF

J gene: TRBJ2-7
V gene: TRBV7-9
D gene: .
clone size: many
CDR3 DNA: TGTGCCAGCAGCCCGGACGGACTAACCTACGAGCAGTACTTC
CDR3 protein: CASSPDGLTYEQYF

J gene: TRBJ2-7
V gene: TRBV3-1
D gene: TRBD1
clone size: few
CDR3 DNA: TGTGCCAGCAGCCAGGCGGGACAGGGTCCCTACGAGCAGTACTTC
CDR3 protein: CASSQAGQGPYEQYF

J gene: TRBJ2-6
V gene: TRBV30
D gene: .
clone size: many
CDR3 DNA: TGTGCCTGGGAGGGAGAGTCTGGGGCCAACGTCCTGACTTTC
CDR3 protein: CAWEGESGANVLTF

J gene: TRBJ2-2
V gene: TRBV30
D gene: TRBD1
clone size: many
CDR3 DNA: TGTGCCTGGAGTAGGGGGCTTAACACCGGGGAGCTGTTTTTT
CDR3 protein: CAWSRGLNTGELFF

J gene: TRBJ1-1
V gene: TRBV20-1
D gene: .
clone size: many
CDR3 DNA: TGCAGTGGGACGCAAGATATCAACGCGGGCACTGAAGCTTTCTTT
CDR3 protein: CSGTQDINAGTEAFF

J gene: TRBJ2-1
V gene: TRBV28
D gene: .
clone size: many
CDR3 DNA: TGTGCCAGCAGGTCCACCCACCACAGTGAGCAGTTCTTC
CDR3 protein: CASRSTHHSEQFF

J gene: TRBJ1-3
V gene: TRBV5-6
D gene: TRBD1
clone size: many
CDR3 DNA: TGTGCCAGCAGATTAAAGCCGGGACAGGACTTATCTGGAAACACCATATATTTT
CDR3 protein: CASRLKPGQDLSGNTIYF

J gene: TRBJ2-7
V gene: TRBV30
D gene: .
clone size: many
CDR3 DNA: TGTGCCTGGGGCTCGGGCTACGAGCAGTACTTC
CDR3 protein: CAWGSGYEQYF

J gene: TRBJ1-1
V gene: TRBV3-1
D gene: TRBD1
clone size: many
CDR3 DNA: TGTGCCAGCAGCCAAGATCTGGATACAGGGGGGAGGATGAACACTGAAGCTTTCTTT
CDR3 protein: CASSQDLDTGGRMNTEAFF

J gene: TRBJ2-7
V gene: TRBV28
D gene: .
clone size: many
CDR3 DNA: TGTGCCAGCAGCCTACCTCTACCTAGCTCCTACGAGCAGTACTTC
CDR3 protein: CASSLPLPSSYEQYF

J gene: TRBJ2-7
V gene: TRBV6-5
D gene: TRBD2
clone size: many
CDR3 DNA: TGTGCCAGCACGGCTAGCGGGGGCTACGAGCAGTACTTC
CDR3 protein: CASTASGGYEQYF

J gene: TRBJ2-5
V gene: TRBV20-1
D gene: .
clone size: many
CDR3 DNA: TGCAGTGCTAGAGACCCGGACAGCCCCCTCGATGAGACCCAGTACTTC
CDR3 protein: CSARDPDSPLDETQYF

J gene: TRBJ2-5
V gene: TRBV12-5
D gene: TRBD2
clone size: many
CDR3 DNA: TGTGCTAGTGGTATTAGGAAACAGGGACTAGCGGGACTCCTTCAGACCGTGTACCAAGAGACCCAGTACTTC
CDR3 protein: CASGIRKQGLAGLLQTVYQETQYF

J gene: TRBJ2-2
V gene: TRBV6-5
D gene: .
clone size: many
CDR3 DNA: TGTGCCAGCACCCTCGACCCGACCGGGGAGCTGTTTTTT
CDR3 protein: CASTLDPTGELFF

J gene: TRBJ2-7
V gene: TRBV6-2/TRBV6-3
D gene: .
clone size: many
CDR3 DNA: TGTGCCAGCAGGGCGGTTTCCTACGAGCAGTACTTC
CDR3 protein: CASRAVSYEQYF